The 21 T cell receptor beta chains in this list originate from one sample, sequenced in a study of tumor and adjacent non-tumor tissue in lung cancer (dated by TCRdb to 2016 to 2019). Libraries were constructed by multiplex PCR. Sequencing took place on an Illumina HiSeq 2500. TCRbeta libraries were constructed through three rounds of nested PCR with primers (Table S4) according to protocols modified from ARM-PCR. TCRdb ran its own pipeline on the public reads, namely fastp trimming at Q25 and MiXCR clone calling, and kept in-frame beta chains. For every CDR3 protein sequence, its rows merge into one entry that carries the most common genes and DNA. The sample has 90,000 to 100,000 distinct CDR3 sequences on record, 75% to 90% of them singletons. Under 40% of the sample is in the top ten clones. RNA was extracted from bulk unsorted tissue and checked for quality with a NanoDrop ND-1000 and an Agilent 2100. The normal lung samples consisted of distant non-tumor tissue collected more than 3 cm from the tumor edge.

Sample: distant non-tumor lung tissue. The source is a man aged 60-69 years with small cell lung cancer.

The chain couples TRBV12-3 or TRBV12-4 to TRBJ2-1; 12 bases are shared with TRBD2. The CDR3 spans 14 residues. The V gene end was trimmed by 6 bases and the J gene end by 8 bases; junction bases not matched to a gene: 5. This CDR3 reads CASRWTSGNYEQFF. DNA of the CDR3: TGTGCCAGCAGGTGGACTAGCGGGAACTATGAGCAGTTCTTC.

Concerning this clonotype: No conserved phenylalanine or tryptophan ends this CDR3, so it is likely a read error. The V call is TRBV12-5, the J call TRBJ2-3; 11 bases map to TRBD2. This CDR3 comprises 20 residues. Per germline, CDR1 LGHNT and CDR2 FRNRAP. The CDR3 region has the DNA TGTGATAGTGGTCCGCAGGGGGGTAGCGGGAGGGCAACTAGCACAGATACGCAGTATATT. Protein product: CDSGPQGGSGRATSTDTQYI.

Notes on this clonotype: One base away lies a much larger clone, so this may be a sequencing read error. This sequence joins TRBV7-9 and TRBJ2-3, with 8 bases matching TRBD2. J lost 5 bases, V lost 2 bases, and 6 bases had no gene match. Germline lookup yields CDR1 SEHNR and CDR2 FQNEAQ (reference sequence). CDR3 size: 15 residues. The CDR3 DNA reads as TGTGCCAGCAGCTTAACGGGAGGGCCGGGAGATACGCAGTATTTT. Translating gives CASSLTGGPGDTQYF.

This clonotype showed up just once. Because it lacks the conserved phenylalanine or tryptophan at the end, this CDR3 is likely a read error. The chain has TRBV7-8 and TRBJ2-3; no firm D call. This CDR3 comprises 13 residues. The V gene's germline CDR1 is SGHVS and CDR2 FQNEAQ. This CDR3 reads CASSLDRMDTQYY. CDR3 nucleotides: TGTGCCAGTAGCTTAGATAGGATGGATACGCAGTATTAT.

Turning to this clonotype: The CDR3 carries no conserved terminal phenylalanine or tryptophan, so it likely arises from a read error. This chain connects TRBV29-1 to TRBJ2-2; D uncertain. The CDR3 runs to 14 residues. Per germline, CDR1 SQVTM and CDR2 ANQGSEA. The CDR3 DNA follows: TGCAGCCTTACACCGATCAGGAACACCTGGGAGCTGTTTTAT. This sequence encodes CSLTPIRNTWELFY.

The chain joins TRBV29-1 to TRBJ2-1; 7 bases are shared with TRBD2. CDR1 and CDR2 from the germline V gene are SQVTM and ANQGSEA. Germline trimming cut 7 bases from V and 9 bases from J; bases unmatched to any gene: 18. The length of the CDR3 is 15 residues. CDR3 sequence (DNA): TGCAGCGGAGCCCGGTTGCGGGGGTATGACAGTGAGCAGTTCTTC. It translates to CSGARLRGYDSEQFF.

Turning to this clonotype: A read error may produce the germline difference seen at one junction end. The chain uses TRBV5-6 and TRBJ2-3, with D possibly TRBD1 on 6 matching bases. This CDR3 has 15 residues. Germline V lookup: CDR1 SGHDT, CDR2 YYEEEE. Written as DNA, the CDR3 is TGTGCCAGCAGCATGGGGGCAGGATTCACAGATACCCAGTATTTT. Protein: CASSMGAGFTDTQYF.

The count of this clonotype is one. A junction boundary mismatches the germline segment, possibly from a read error. The chain links TRBV6-5 to TRBJ2-1; D uncertain. This CDR3 contains 15 residues. The germline gives CDR1 MNHEY, CDR2 SVGAGI. The CDR3 region is CASSYSGEVGNEHIF. The CDR3 DNA follows: TGTGCCAGCAGTTACTCTGGGGAAGTGGGTAATGAGCATATCTTC.

About this clonotype: Relative to the germline gene, one junction end is altered; a read error may explain this. The chain carries TRBV6-1 and TRBJ2-6, with 7 bases that match TRBD2. The germline V gene encodes CDR1 MNHNS and CDR2 SASEGT. The CDR3 extends over 16 amino acids. The CDR3 DNA reads TGTGCCATCAGTGCTTGGGGGGGGGTCAGGGCCAACGTCCTGACTTTC. Protein sequence: CAISAWGGVRANVLTF.

Details on this clonotype: One end of the junction fails to match germline, which may point to a read error. The genes are TRBV5-4 and TRBJ2-4; D may be TRBD2 (6 bases). The CDR3 extends over 16 amino acids. Germline V gene data show CDR1 as SGHNT and CDR2 as YYREEE (reference sequence). Here the CDR3 DNA reads TGCGCCAGCAGCTTGGTTGTAGCGGCTCCCAAAAACATTCAGTACTTC. As protein: CASSLVVAAPKNIQYF. The full variable domain, in which reference TRBV5-4 and TRBJ2-4 provide the parts outside the CDR3, is ETGVTQSPTHLIKTRGQQVTLRCSSQSGHNTVSWYQQALGQGPQFIFQYYREEENGRGNFPPRFSGLQFPNYSSELNVNALELDDSALYLCASSLVVAAPKNIQYFGAGTRLSVL.

On this clonotype: At one end, the junction sequence differs from germline, possibly due to a read error. The gene calls are TRBV29-1 and TRBJ2-1; the D gene is possibly TRBD2 (5 bases). Germline CDR1 is SQVTM and CDR2 is ANQGSEA. CDR3 length: 15 amino acids. The CDR3 DNA sequence: TGCAGCCTTGATCAGCGGCAAAGCTCCTACAATGTGCAGTTCTTC. This gives the protein CSLDQRQSSYNVQFF.

This chain joins TRBV4-1 and TRBJ1-1; the D gene is possibly TRBD1 (6 bases). This CDR3 is built from 15 residues. Germline values: CDR1 MGHRA, CDR2 YSYEKL. The V end was cut by 1 base, the J end by 10 bases, with 19 bases between. CDR3 in DNA: TGCGCCAGCAGCCAAGTGTTACAGCGGGGGGCTGCAGCTTTCTTT. This codes for CASSQVLQRGAAAFF.

About this clonotype: Compared with germline, one end of the junction differs, possibly owing to a read error. CDR3 protein: CTSSPGLAVTNTGELFF. The CDR3 DNA sequence: TGCACCAGCAGCCCGGGACTAGCGGTCACGAACACCGGAGAGCTGTTTTTT. The V and J genes are TRBV5-1 and TRBJ2-2, with 11 bases fitting TRBD2. Per the germline V gene, CDR1 is SGHRS and CDR2 is YFSETQ. The CDR3 spans 17 residues.

The CDR3 bases are TGTGCCATCCGCGGGACAGGGAGCACTGGGGAGCTGTTTTTT. Translating it yields CAIRGTGSTGELFF. This chain uses TRBV11-2 with TRBJ2-2, with 9 positions matching TRBD1. This CDR3 comprises 14 residues. The V gene end was trimmed by 10 bases and the J gene end by 8 bases; junction bases not matched to a gene: 11. Germline V gene data show CDR1 as SGHAT and CDR2 as FQNNGV.

CDR3 sequence reads: CASAGTSGSGAQYF. The CDR3 DNA is TGTGCCAGCGCCGGTACCAGCGGCTCCGGGGCCCAGTACTTC. V and J are TRBV12-3 or TRBV12-4 and TRBJ2-5, with TRBD2 as a possible D gene (5 bases). The CDR3 consists of 14 residues. Trimming took off 8 bases at V and 9 bases at J, with 22 bases between the two ends.

Regarding this clonotype: This may come from a read error, since a much larger clone is one base off. The J gene is TRBJ2-3, the V gene TRBV25-1, with a weak D call TRBD2 (5 bases). The germline gives CDR1 MGHDK, CDR2 SYGVNS. The length of the CDR3 is 15 residues. Trimming took off 2 bases at V and 1 base at J, with 10 bases between the two ends. This CDR3 is CASSEPGLGTDTQYF. Here the CDR3 DNA reads TGTGCCAGCAGTGAACCCGGACTGGGCACAGATACGCAGTATTTT.

Of note for this clonotype: A much larger clone differs from this one at a single base, so this may be a read error. The rearrangement uses TRBV28 and TRBJ2-7; 8 bases line up with TRBD2. CDR1 is MDHEN and CDR2 is SYDVKM in the germline V gene. CDR3 length: 16 residues. CDR3 amino acids: CSSSPMGTRVGGEQYF. Here the CDR3 DNA reads TGTTCCAGCAGTCCGATGGGGACTAGGGTGGGTGGCGAGCAGTACTTC.

A single count supports this clonotype. Relative to the germline gene, one junction end is altered; a read error may explain this. J is TRBJ2-1 and V is TRBV11-2; 8 nucleotides agree with TRBD2. The CDR3 length is 15 residues. CDR1 SGHAT and CDR2 FQNNGV come from the germline V gene. In nucleotides, the CDR3 is TGTGCCAGCAGCTTGGAGAGACTAGCGCTCAATGGGCAGTGCTTC. This translates into CASSLERLALNGQCF. Complete variable domain (other parts from reference TRBV11-2 and TRBJ2-1): EAGVAQSPRYKIIEKRQSVAFWCNPISGHATLYWYQQILGQGPKLLIQFQNNGVVDDSQLPKDRFSAERLKGVDSTLKIQPAKLEDSAVYLCASSLERLALNGQCFGPGTRLTVL.

This chain uses TRBV5-4 with TRBJ2-3; D not certain. The V end was cut by 0 bases, the J end by 5 bases, with 16 bases between. The CDR3 extends over 16 amino acids. Looked up from germline, CDR1 is SGHNT and CDR2 is YYREEE (reference sequence). The CDR3 here is CASSLEVSGHRDTQYF. The DNA for the CDR3 is TGTGCCAGCAGCTTGGAGGTTAGTGGCCACAGAGATACGCAGTATTTT.

Worth noting for this clonotype: At one end the junction does not follow the germline gene, possibly because of a read error. V gene TRBV20-1 combines with J gene TRBJ2-3; TRBD2 aligns across 13 bases. Per the germline V gene, CDR1 is DFQATT and CDR2 is SNEGSKA (reference sequence). This CDR3 has 17 amino acids. The CDR3 coding sequence is TGCGGTGCTAGGAAACCGACTAGCGGGAGGTCTTCAGATACGCAGTATTTT. Protein sequence: CGARKPTSGRSSDTQYF.

To note about this clonotype: One end of the junction does not line up with germline, which may come from a read error. The rearrangement links TRBV6-1 to TRBJ1-2; possible D gene TRBD1, 6 bases. This CDR3 is built from 20 residues. Germline CDR1 and CDR2: MNHNS and SASEGT. CDR3 sequence reads: CASSGLVGRLPTTRTVGYTF. In nucleotides, the CDR3 is TGTGCCAGTAGTGGACTCGTGGGGCGGCTACCGACGACCCGGACAGTAGGCTACACCTTC.